Listed here is a single T cell receptor (beta chain). This clonotype was seen repeatedly, ten times or more. Its antigen remains unidentified. No quality values exist for individual bases; no much larger clone is one base distant. This beta chain is a stray read from a library made for alpha chains; its abundance is not meaningful. The data were taken from a study of spatial heterogeneity in lung cancer (dated by TCRdb to about 2019). About the investigation overall: Beta-chain transcripts were consistently detected in greater numbers than alpha-chain transcripts, which likely reflected higher beta-chain transcript abundance. In tumor regions, TCR transcript counts showed a strong correlation with a T cell transcriptional module score derived from matched bulk RNA-seq. In the raw uncorrected reads, each unique combination of TCR and UMI appeared more than ten times on average. TCR alpha and beta repertoires were quantitatively compared across multiple tumor regions, matched nontumor lung and blood in non-small cell lung cancer. Nonsynonymous mutation counts, determined by whole-exome sequencing of tumor tissue, were related to features of the TCR repertoire. Both alpha and beta chains were TCR-sequenced in samples taken at surgery, namely 220 tumor regions, fewer than 80 matched nontumor lung samples and 56 PBMC samples.

Library preparation was by 5' RACE. The sequencer was a NextSeq 500. In the TCR library protocol, a unique molecular identifier was attached to each TCR cDNA molecule so that PCR and sequencing errors could be corrected. Per the original workflow: Decombinator tools were used for TCR identification, UMI-based error correction and CDR3 extraction. Expanded TCRs were defined as those above a frequency of 2 per 1,000, corresponding to the top 1% of the tumor frequency distribution. Expanded tumor TCRs were classed as regional if statistically deemed absent (corrected P<0.05) from at least one tumor region, otherwise ubiquitous. Renyi diversity was computed with the R vegan package after each repertoire had been subsampled 100 times to 5,000 TCRs. To build CDR3 similarity networks, amino acid triplet string-kernel similarity was used, and CDR3s were connected when their pairwise similarity was above 0.82. In-frame beta chains were kept once TCRdb had trimmed the public reads at Q25 with fastp and called clones with MiXCR. Every CDR3 protein is listed once, alongside the most common genes and DNA of its rows. The V and J calls shown here were made by TCRdb, not taken from the authors' results. For this sample the table gives over 5,500 distinct CDR3 sequences, of which less than 15% were detected only once. Less than 11% of the sample is in the top ten clones.

In light of the paper, this sample's time point label describes: sample taken at primary tumor resection. The donors were some 70 patients from the lung TRACERx cohort who had early-stage, untreated non-small cell lung cancer. TCR sequencing used whole RNA extracted from tumor and nontumor lung tissue, or from cryopreserved PBMC samples, without cell sorting. Only patients with enough RNA available from two or more tumor regions were chosen for TCR sequencing. Before selection, tumor and adjacent nontumor lung specimens were reviewed by a lung pathologist. Study-wide findings and limitations: Additional single-cell paired TCR alpha and beta sequencing was considered necessary to confirm, at a functional level, the hypothesis that regional TCRs recognize regional mutations. TCR-seq coverage of tumor T cells was estimated at only about 7% for alpha chains and approximately 12% for beta chains. The count of ubiquitous expanded TCRs correlated with the count of ubiquitous nonsynonymous mutations, and the count of regional expanded TCRs correlated with the count of regional nonsynonymous mutations. The tumor nonsynonymous mutation count correlated with the number of expanded alpha and beta TCRs within the tumor.

Sequencing was performed on lung tumor tissue, taken at surgery. The sequence was collected from a male donor with early-stage non-small cell lung cancer.

For the CDR3, the sequence is CATTSTGGRDQPQHF. Here is the DNA: TGTGCCACCACCTCGACAGGGGGCCGGGATCAGCCCCAGCATTTT. This sequence uses TRBV15 and TRBJ1-5; 10 nucleotides in the junction match TRBD1. The CDR3 contains 15 residues, cysteine and phenylalanine counted. The DNA shown is the 45-base CDR3, in frame from base 1. As encoded in the germline V gene (reference sequence), CDR1 is LNHNV while CDR2 is YYDKDF. Ends trimmed: V by 7 bases, J by 5 bases; bases unmatched to a gene: 8.